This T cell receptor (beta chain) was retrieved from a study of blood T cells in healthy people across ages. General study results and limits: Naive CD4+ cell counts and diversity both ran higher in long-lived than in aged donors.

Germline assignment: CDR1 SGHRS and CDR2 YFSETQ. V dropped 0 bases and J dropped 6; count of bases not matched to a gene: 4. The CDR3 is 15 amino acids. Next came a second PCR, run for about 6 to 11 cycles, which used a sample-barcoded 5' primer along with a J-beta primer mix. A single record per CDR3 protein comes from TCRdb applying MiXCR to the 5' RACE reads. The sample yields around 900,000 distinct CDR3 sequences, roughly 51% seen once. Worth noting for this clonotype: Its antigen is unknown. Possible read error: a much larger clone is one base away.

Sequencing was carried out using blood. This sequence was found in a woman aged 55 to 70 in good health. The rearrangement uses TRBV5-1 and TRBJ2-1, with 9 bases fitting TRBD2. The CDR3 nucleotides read TGCGCCAGCAGCTTGGTAGCGGGAGAAGGCAATGAGCAGTTCTTC. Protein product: CASSLVAGEGNEQFF.